This TCR beta chain was found in a study of cytomegalovirus exposure and HLA in healthy donors. Primers: 60 Vbeta forward and 13 Jbeta reverse. Measured with immunoSEQ multiplex PCR; TCRdb has only the in-frame clones, and not every one. The sample shows 80,000 to 100,000 clones, more than 65% of them seen only once. A word on this clone: No antigen is known for it.

Broader study findings: Highly shared sequence variants in one cluster were likely a sequencing artifact.

CDR3 length: 14 residues. Germline lookup yields CDR1 SGHAT and CDR2 FQNNGV. Trimming pared 0 bases from V and 4 bases from J, leaving 9 bases between. The origin of this receptor is a young woman in good health and CMV-seropositive. The sequenced sample consisted of PBMCs. The chain links TRBV11-2 to TRBJ1-2; D may be TRBD1 (5 bases). The CDR3 reads CASSLDQGPYGYTF. CDR3 DNA: TGTGCCAGCAGCTTAGATCAGGGTCCCTATGGCTACACCTTC.